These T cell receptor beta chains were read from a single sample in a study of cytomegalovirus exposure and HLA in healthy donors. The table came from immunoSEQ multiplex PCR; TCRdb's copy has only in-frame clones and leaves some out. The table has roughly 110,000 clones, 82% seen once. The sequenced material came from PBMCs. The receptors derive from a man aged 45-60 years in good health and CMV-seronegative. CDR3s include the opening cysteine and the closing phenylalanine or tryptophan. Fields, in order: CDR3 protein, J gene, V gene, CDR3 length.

CDR3: CASSRQGKDTDTQYF; J: TRBJ2-3; V: TRBV5-4; length: 15
CDR3: CASSQALAGAVANTGELFF; J: TRBJ2-2; V: TRBV4-1; length: 19
CDR3: CASSLFSGDGETQYF; J: TRBJ2-5; V: TRBV11-3; length: 15
CDR3: CASSFGEGTEAFF; J: TRBJ1-1; V: TRBV7-2; length: 13
CDR3: CASSEARAFF; J: TRBJ1-1; V: TRBV6-1; length: 10
CDR3: CASYRDIQGYTF; J: TRBJ1-2; V: TRBV6-1; length: 12
CDR3: CASSQFLPDSGNTIYF; J: TRBJ1-3; V: TRBV14; length: 16
CDR3: CASSESATDQPQHF; J: TRBJ1-5; V: TRBV9; length: 14
CDR3: CASSLRGGADTQYF; J: TRBJ2-3; V: TRBV5-4; length: 14
CDR3: CASSVGRGEKLFF; J: TRBJ1-4; V: TRBV9; length: 13
CDR3: CASSSRFGLAGVFSYEQYF; J: TRBJ2-7; V: TRBV11-2; length: 19
CDR3: CASSLGQGITDTQYF; J: TRBJ2-3; V: TRBV11-2; length: 15
CDR3: CASSDRGWDTQYF; J: TRBJ2-3; V: TRBV10-1; length: 13
CDR3: CASSSGQGLNTEAFF; J: TRBJ1-1; V: TRBV7-2; length: 15
CDR3: CASSQGGYGSTDTQYF; J: TRBJ2-3; V: TRBV11-3; length: 16
CDR3: CASSLVSANYGYTF; J: TRBJ1-2; V: TRBV11-2; length: 14
CDR3: CASSVSQGPLRSPLHF; J: TRBJ1-6; V: TRBV6-6; length: 16
CDR3: CASSATGPSTDTQYF; J: TRBJ2-3; V: TRBV6-1; length: 15
CDR3: CASRRVGTNEKLFF; J: TRBJ1-4; V: TRBV5-1; length: 14
CDR3: CASSPGLAVTDTQYF; J: TRBJ2-3; V: TRBV6-4; length: 15
CDR3: CASSFRFQGGEKLFF; J: TRBJ1-4; V: TRBV27; length: 15
CDR3: CASSFMAGGPEETQYF; J: TRBJ2-5; V: TRBV5-1; length: 16
CDR3: CASSKRETQYF; J: TRBJ2-5; V: TRBV6-6; length: 11
CDR3: CASSPQRGTWADTQYF; J: TRBJ2-3; V: TRBV11-2; length: 16
CDR3: CASSERGGGNEQFF; J: TRBJ2-1; V: TRBV10-2; length: 14
CDR3: CASSQDLRGQETQYF; J: TRBJ2-5; V: TRBV4-3; length: 15
CDR3: CASSEGQALYNEQFF; J: TRBJ2-1; V: TRBV2; length: 15
CDR3: CASSIGVLVTEAFF; J: TRBJ1-1; V: TRBV19; length: 14
CDR3: CASSLSSSSPLHF; J: TRBJ1-6; V: TRBV7-2; length: 13
CDR3: CATGRGQETQYF; J: TRBJ2-5; V: TRBV6-1; length: 12